The clone carrying this T cell receptor (beta chain) was seen a few times. TCRdb's copy holds only in-frame clones and misses some; the assay was immunoSEQ multiplex PCR. The data show 100,000 to 150,000 clones, with around 86% seen just once and roughly 11% held by the top ten. The CDR3 is 13 residues long. Trimming removed 3 bases from V and 8 bases from J; junction bases left unmatched: 5. The record originates from a study of blood T cell repertoires in COVID-19. The sequence derives from a woman in her 70s with COVID-19, enrolled during active disease. The chain uses TRBV12-3 or TRBV12-4 and TRBJ1-2, with TRBD1 identical over 8 bases. The sample consisted of peripheral blood. The chain's CDR3 is CASSFGQGLGYTF. DNA for the CDR3: TGTGCCAGCAGTTTCGGACAGGGCTTGGGCTACACCTTC.